Listed below are T cell receptor beta chains from one sample, sequenced in a study of vaccination and CD4 T cells after COVID-19. TCRdb reanalysed the PCR reads using MiXCR and keeps one entry per CDR3 protein. The data show around 20,000 distinct CDR3 sequences, around 47% seen once. No antigen has been assigned to these receptors. Sequences were derived from CD4+ T cells from blood, cultured in vitro, sampled before SARS-CoV-2 vaccination. The receptors come from a human donor who had recovered from COVID-19. The CDR3 runs from the conserved cysteine through the conserved F or W.

TRBV6-1	TRBJ1-2	CASSTGGGYTF
TRBV7-2	TRBJ2-1	CASSFRENNEQFF
TRBV20-1	TRBJ1-6	CSARDSRDHNSPLHF
TRBV18	TRBJ1-5	CASSLSGDVGNQPQHF
TRBV28	TRBJ2-7	CASSLFGGKVEQYF
TRBV5-8	TRBJ2-1	CASSLGSGSYNEQFF
TRBV6-5	TRBJ2-3	CASSYSKGRTGVTDTQYF
TRBV7-2	TRBJ2-3	CASSLAAGPPGDTQYF
TRBV7-2	TRBJ2-7	CASTRGGTSSYEQYF
TRBV6-1	TRBJ1-6	CASRPNRLLNSPLHF
TRBV6-2/TRBV6-3	TRBJ1-6	CASSRGSDSPLHF
TRBV5-1	TRBJ2-7	CASSLSGTAYEQYF
TRBV10-3	TRBJ1-1	CAAGQGDTEAFF
TRBV11-3	TRBJ2-5	CASSSLGLAVQETQYF
TRBV27	TRBJ1-2	CASSWAGRETYGYTF
TRBV6-4	TRBJ1-5	CASSDRGGFNNQPQHF
TRBV5-1	TRBJ2-3	CASRDSPISTDTQYF
TRBV19	TRBJ2-7	CASAKQGLSYEQYF
TRBV20-1	TRBJ2-5	CSARRGGQETQYF
TRBV30	TRBJ2-7	CAWSGLYEQYF
TRBV6-1	TRBJ1-2	CASSRTGVHYTF
TRBV11-3	TRBJ1-1	CASSLDPGPGAEAFF
TRBV6-2/TRBV6-3	TRBJ1-1	CASRLGGPNPPNTEAFF
TRBV6-5	TRBJ2-3	CASSYDRTGDTQYF
TRBV29-1	TRBJ2-5	CSKAVNLPQETQYF
TRBV10-3	TRBJ2-2	CAISERQGYTGELFF
TRBV2	TRBJ2-3	CASSEGKATQYF
TRBV6-5	TRBJ2-3	CASSYSNPKHTDTQYF
TRBV7-7	TRBJ2-2	CASSLSPSGSGTGELFF
TRBV19	TRBJ2-7	CASSIARGSDEQYF
TRBV7-2	TRBJ1-3	CASSLEGSGNTIYF
TRBV7-2	TRBJ1-1	CASSLVHTNTEAFF
TRBV28	TRBJ1-1	CASERGGRGDTEAFF
TRBV2	TRBJ2-3	CASSLGRAEDTQYF